This TCR beta chain stems from a study of spatial heterogeneity in lung cancer. Study-level information: Detection consistently captured more beta-chain sequences than alpha-chain sequences. General study results and limits: Blood showed ubiquitous tumor TCRs more often at resection than at routine follow-up.

MiXCR, run by TCRdb on the 5' RACE reads, gives a single entry per CDR3 protein. The table has about 41,000 distinct CDR3 sequences, under 12% seen once. Trimming cost V 1 base and J 6 bases, with 12 bases left between them. Germline V CDR1 and CDR2: MNHEY, SVGAGI. The CDR3 length is 15 residues. Time point: blood at routine non-recurrence follow-up after resection. Unsorted whole RNA samples from tumor, nontumor lung or frozen PBMC were sequenced. This clonotype was picked up many times. Its cognate antigen is unknown. The sequenced sample was PBMCs, obtained at follow-up. V usage is TRBV6-5 and J usage is TRBJ2-2; the D call may be TRBD1 or TRBD2 (6 bases each). The receptor was derived from a female donor with early-stage non-small cell lung cancer. CDR3 coding DNA: TGTGCCAGCAGTTACTGGGGGCGGGACTCCGGGGAGCTGTTTTTT. This encodes CASSYWGRDSGELFF.